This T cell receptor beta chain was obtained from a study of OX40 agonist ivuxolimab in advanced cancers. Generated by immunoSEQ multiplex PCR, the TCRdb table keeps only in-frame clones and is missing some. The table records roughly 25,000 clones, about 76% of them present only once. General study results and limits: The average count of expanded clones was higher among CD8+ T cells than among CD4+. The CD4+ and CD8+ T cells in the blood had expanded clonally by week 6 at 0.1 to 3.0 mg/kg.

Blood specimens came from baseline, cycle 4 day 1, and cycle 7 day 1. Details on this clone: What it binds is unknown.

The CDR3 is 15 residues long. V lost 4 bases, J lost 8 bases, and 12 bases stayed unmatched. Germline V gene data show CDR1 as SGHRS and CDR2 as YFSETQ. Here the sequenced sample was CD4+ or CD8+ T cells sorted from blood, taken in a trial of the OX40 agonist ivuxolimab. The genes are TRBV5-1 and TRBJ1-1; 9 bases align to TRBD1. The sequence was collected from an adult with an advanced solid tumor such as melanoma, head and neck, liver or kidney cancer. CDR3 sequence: CASSPGTGRILEAFF. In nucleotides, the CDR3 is TGCGCCAGCAGCCCTGGGACAGGGCGGATCCTCGAAGCTTTCTTT.